Below, one TCR beta chain is given with its context. This clone was counted only a few times. Its antigen remains undetermined. The record has no base qualities; no much larger clone is one base away. The data were taken from a study of blood T cell repertoires in COVID-19 (dated by TCRdb to about 2020). Study-wide context: Samples covering the acute and convalescent phases of COVID-19 were provided by collaborators in the United States, Italy and Spain. The samples were drawn from the first 160 participants of the ongoing ImmuneRACE study and from 950 to 1,500 subjects provided by 6 global collaborators. The material from the prospective study consisted of cDNA or gDNA derived from T cells, B-cell-depleted T cells, or PBMCs. Subjects who had been exposed to COVID-19, were actively infected with it, or had recovered from it provided the deeply sampled blood TCRbeta repertoires that made up the dataset. Nearly every sample came with metadata listing a de-identified subject ID, COVID-19 status, age in years and sex. The repertoires were released in a freely available public database meant as a resource for research on the immune response to SARS-CoV-2. Where available, HLA class I and class II types were obtained from metadata supplied by the sample provider rather than from assay-based typing.

On the study overall, not on this receptor specifically: Clinical and demographic metadata were provided uncurated, with the amount varying by source and participant.

The immunoSEQ Assay, a bias-controlled multiplex PCR, was used to amplify TCRbeta CDR3 regions from genomic DNA. Regarding the original processing steps: The number of nucleated cells in each sample was estimated from the amplification of reference gene primers within the assay. To quantify the absolute abundance of each unique TCRbeta CDR3 rearrangement, sequence reads were collapsed and filtered. Productive Simpson clonality was computed per sample as the square root of Simpson's diversity index over productive rearrangements. Here the immuneACCESS table is served through TCRdb, limited to in-frame sequences with V and J called. Missing clones are a known gap in these copies; in checked studies unresolved V genes cover under half, and the rest lacks a known reason. That table gives V, J and clone size, and the DNA gave D and trimming. This sample holds about 140,000 clones; just under 90% were observed only once. The ten largest clones represent 9.5% to 11% of the sample.

CDR3 length: 17 amino acids, cysteine to phenylalanine. CDR3 DNA is the only sequence kept; it has 51 bases, read in frame from the first base. The junction carries 17 bases between V and J, which are trimmed by 8 bases and 0 bases respectively. CDR1 and CDR2, per the germline V gene, are SNHLY and FYNNEI. The collaborating institutions used their own protocols to collect whole blood in K2EDTA tubes. For TCRbeta analysis, collaborator samples were shipped as frozen whole blood, as isolated PBMCs, or as DNA extracted from either sample type. The sequence links TRBV2 to TRBJ1-6; possibly the D gene is TRBD1, per 5 matching bases. Sequenced: peripheral blood. This receptor was obtained from a woman older than 75 with acute or convalescent COVID-19. CDR3 loop: CASRIMGGSSYNSPLHF. The DNA sequence is TGTGCCAGCCGAATAATGGGGGGGAGCTCCTATAATTCACCCCTCCACTTT.